The 30 T cell receptor beta chains listed next were all sequenced from one sample in a study of blood T cell repertoires in COVID-19 (dated by TCRdb to the early 2020s). The library was obtained by the immunoSEQ multiplex PCR assay. Here the immuneACCESS table is served through TCRdb, limited to in-frame sequences with V and J called. Missing clones are a known gap in these copies; in checked studies unresolved V genes cover under half, and the rest lacks a known reason. The sample contains about 410,000 clones, over 85% of them found a single time. The top ten clonotypes cover 1.5% to 2% of the sample. Sequenced material: PBMCs or T cells enriched from blood (not recorded which). Source of these receptors: a woman aged 25 to 39 who had recovered from COVID-19.

V gene TRBV5-1 combines with J gene TRBJ1-1, with D possibly TRBD1 on 6 matching bases. CDR3 length: 16 residues. Germline CDR1 SGHRS, CDR2 YFSETQ. V was trimmed by 0 bases and J by 3 bases, leaving 15 bases between them. The CDR3 nucleotides read TGCGCCAGCAGCTTGGGCGGCAGGGGTTGGTACACTGAAGCTTTCTTT. As protein: CASSLGGRGWYTEAFF.

The chain employs TRBV18 and TRBJ1-2; D is uncertain. Germline-derived CDR1 and CDR2 are KGHSH and LQKENI. V lost 3 bases to trimming and J lost 0 bases, with 20 bases between them. The CDR3 contains 18 residues. CDR3 sequence: CASSPGISISGTNYGYTF. CDR3 nucleotides: TGTGCCAGCTCACCCGGCATCAGTATCTCAGGCACTAACTATGGCTACACCTTC. Full variable domain (remainder filled in from reference TRBV18 and TRBJ1-2): NAGVMQNPRHLVRRRGQEARLRCSPMKGHSHVYWYRQLPEEGLKFMVYLQKENIIDESGMPKERFSAEFPKEGPSILRIQQVVRGDSAAYFCASSPGISISGTNYGYTFGSGTRLTVV.

The chain is built from TRBV19 and TRBJ1-4; 7 bases map to TRBD1. Germline trimming cut 5 bases from V and 3 bases from J; bases unmatched to any gene: 6. This CDR3 region has 15 residues. Germline V lookup: CDR1 LNHDA, CDR2 SQIVND (reference sequence). CDR3 region: CASSATGTPNEKLFF. DNA for the CDR3: TGTGCCAGTAGTGCGACAGGGACGCCTAATGAAAAACTGTTTTTT.

The chain uses TRBV30 and TRBJ2-5; D is uncertain. Deletions cut 0 bases from V and 4 bases from J, with 6 bases between. Germline values: CDR1 GTSNPN, CDR2 SVGIG (reference sequence). The CDR3 is 12 amino acids. The CDR3 sequence: CAWSVLGETQYF. The CDR3 nucleotides read TGTGCCTGGAGTGTACTTGGAGAGACCCAGTACTTC.

In DNA, the CDR3 is TGTGCCAGCAGCCCTGGGCAGATCACAGATACGCAGTATTTT. Translation: CASSPGQITDTQYF. The genes are TRBV6-2 or TRBV6-3 and TRBJ2-3; no clear D gene. In germline, CDR1 is MNHEY, CDR2 SVGEGT. Trimming stripped 6 bases from V and 2 bases from J, with 12 bases between. This CDR3 is 14 amino acids long.

This clone has just one count. The V gene is TRBV11-2, the J gene TRBJ2-7; perhaps TRBD2 as D (5 bases). V lost 3 bases and J lost 1, with 19 bases in between. This CDR3 is built from 17 residues. Germline V CDR1 and CDR2: SGHAT, FQNNGV. The chain's CDR3 is CASSLKSGALFSYEQYF. Here the CDR3 DNA reads TGTGCCAGCAGCTTGAAAAGCGGCGCCCTGTTTTCCTACGAGCAGTACTTC.

This chain links TRBV7-6 with TRBJ2-7; D may be TRBD1 (6 bases). V was cut by 5 bases and J by 9 bases, with 17 bases left in between. The germline gives CDR1 SGHVS, CDR2 FNYEAQ. The CDR3 covers 13 residues. The CDR3 DNA sequence: TGTGCCAGCAGCCATAAGGGGGACGCTGGGCAGTACTTC. Its translation is CASSHKGDAGQYF.

This rearrangement joins TRBV7-9 to TRBJ1-2, with 8 nucleotides matching TRBD1. The germline CDR1 and CDR2 sequences are SEHNR and FQNEAQ (reference sequence). The ends lost 5 bases at V and 7 bases at J; junction bases unmatched: 6. The CDR3 contains 13 residues. In DNA, the CDR3 is TGTGCCAGCAGCCTGGACAGGGCTGGTGGCTACACCTTC. This gives the protein CASSLDRAGGYTF.

Here the CDR3 DNA reads TGTGCCAGCAGTGAGGGAGGGTTGGGTAACTATGGCTACACCTTC. Amino acid sequence: CASSEGGLGNYGYTF. The chain combines TRBV6-1 with TRBJ1-2; D uncertain. Per the germline V gene, CDR1 is MNHNS and CDR2 is SASEGT. V lost 3 bases and J lost 1, with 12 bases in between. The CDR3 extends over 15 amino acids.

The rearrangement links TRBV10-3 to TRBJ2-7; 8 bases align to TRBD1. Trimming cost V 2 bases and J 6 bases; bases outside gene matches: 6. The CDR3 has 14 amino acids. CDR1 is ENHRY, CDR2 SYGVKD, per germline. Here the CDR3 DNA reads TGTGCCATCAGTGAGGGGGGGACAGGTTTCGAGCAGTACTTC. It yields the protein CAISEGGTGFEQYF.

The chain recombines TRBV4-2 with TRBJ1-1, with D maybe TRBD1 (6 bases). CDR3 length: 20 residues. Germline V lookup: CDR1 LGHNA, CDR2 YNFKEQ. Deletions cut 3 bases from V and 0 bases from J, with 26 bases between. This CDR3 is CASSHPFGGGQLIMNTEAFF. CDR3 bases: TGTGCCAGCAGCCACCCCTTTGGCGGGGGACAACTAATCATGAACACTGAAGCTTTCTTT.

The V and J genes are TRBV7-9 and TRBJ1-2; 10 nucleotides match TRBD1. The CDR3 runs 13 residues. Germline trimming cut 4 bases from V and 6 bases from J; bases unmatched to any gene: 2. Looked up from germline, CDR1 is SEHNR and CDR2 is FQNEAQ (reference sequence). CDR3 in DNA: TGTGCCAGCAGCTCGGGACAGGGGAATGGCTACACCTTC. It translates to CASSSGQGNGYTF. Using reference TRBV7-9 and TRBJ1-2 for the parts outside the CDR3, the full variable domain is DTGVSQNPRHKITKRGQNVTFRCDPISEHNRLYWYRQTLGQGPEFLTYFQNEAQLEKSRLLSDRFSAERPKGSFSTLEIQRTEQGDSAMYLCASSSGQGNGYTFGSGTRLTVV.

The count of this clone is one. The chain has TRBV6-5 and TRBJ1-5, with TRBD1 identical over 10 bases. Germline V CDR1 and CDR2: MNHEY, SVGAGI. The CDR3 is 14 residues long. Trimming at V came to 5 bases and at J to 14 bases, leaving 12 bases not matched to a gene. The CDR3 region is CASSLDRGRPPEHF. The CDR3 coding sequence is TGTGCCAGCAGTCTCGACAGGGGGCGTCCCCCGGAGCATTTT.

The chain combines TRBV28 with TRBJ1-5; 9 bases are shared with TRBD1. From germline, CDR1 is MDHEN and CDR2 SYDVKM. V shed 3 bases, J shed 6 bases, and the junction held 6 bases outside the gene matches. The CDR3 is 15 amino acids. The chain's CDR3 is CASSLFTGQGQPQHF. The CDR3 DNA reads as TGTGCCAGCAGTTTGTTTACGGGACAGGGTCAGCCCCAGCATTTT.

CDR3 nucleotides: TGTGCCAGCAGCTTGGAGGGGTTGAACACTGAAGCTTTCTTT. Translation gives CASSLEGLNTEAFF. The V and J genes are TRBV5-4 and TRBJ1-1, with D perhaps matching TRBD1 (5 bases). Germline CDR1 is SGHNT and CDR2 is YYREEE (reference sequence). Trimming stripped 0 bases from V and 0 bases from J, with 6 bases between. This CDR3 is built from 14 residues.

The CDR3 spells CASSQDLVNTEAFF. CDR3 in DNA: TGCGCCAGCAGCCAAGATCTCGTGAACACTGAAGCTTTCTTT. The genes are TRBV4-3 and TRBJ1-1; D is undetermined. CDR3 size: 14 residues. V was shortened by 0 bases and J by 0 bases, with 5 bases between the two germline ends. Germline V lookup: CDR1 LGHNA, CDR2 YSLEER.

This chain links TRBV4-3 with TRBJ2-1; 7 bases are shared with TRBD1. Germline loops: CDR1 LGHNA, CDR2 YSLEER. This CDR3 comprises 14 residues. After removal of 4 bases from V and 8 bases from J, the junction contained 8 bases not matched to a gene. The CDR3 spells CASSRKTGRDEQFF. In nucleotides, the CDR3 is TGCGCCAGCAGCCGAAAGACAGGGAGAGATGAGCAGTTCTTC.

V usage is TRBV28 and J usage is TRBJ2-1; 9 bases map to TRBD1. V was clipped by 6 bases and J by 7 bases; unmatched bases: 13. CDR3 length equals 16 residues. Germline V gene sequence: CDR1 MDHEN, CDR2 SYDVKM. The CDR3: CASSFTGTGQTNEQFF. CDR3 coding DNA: TGTGCCAGCAGCTTTACCGGGACAGGGCAAACAAATGAGCAGTTCTTC.

The chain employs TRBV11-1 and TRBJ1-3; D gene ambiguous. Looked up from germline, CDR1 is SGHAT and CDR2 is FQDESV (reference sequence). The V end was cut by 5 bases, the J end by 0 bases, with 11 bases between. The CDR3 is made up of 15 amino acids. CDR3 bases: TGTGCCAGCAGCAAGTGGGAGAGCTCTGGAAACACCATATATTTT. Amino acid sequence: CASSKWESSGNTIYF. Full variable domain (missing parts from reference TRBV11-1 and TRBJ1-3): EAEVAQSPRYKITEKSQAVAFWCDPISGHATLYWYRQILGQGPELLVQFQDESVVDDSQLPKDRFSAERLKGVDSTLKIQPAELGDSAMYLCASSKWESSGNTIYFGEGSWLTVV.

The chain recombines TRBV7-3 with TRBJ2-1, with 7 bases that match TRBD1. J lost 6 bases, V lost 4 bases, and 3 bases had no gene match. CDR1 is SGHTA, CDR2 FQGTGA, per germline. The CDR3 has 13 amino acids. CDR3 in DNA: TGTGCCAGCAGCTCACAGGGGAGCAATGAGCAGTTCTTC. Its translation is CASSSQGSNEQFF.

The chain has TRBV24-1 and TRBJ2-7; TRBD1 is a possible D gene (6 bases). The V gene lost 6 bases and the J gene lost 5 bases, with 25 bases spanning the gap. The germline V gene has CDR1 KGHDR and CDR2 SFDVKD. The CDR3 extends over 17 amino acids. CDR3 residues: CATSRQPRDTGTHEQYF. CDR3 in DNA: TGTGCCACCAGTCGGCAACCAAGGGACACAGGGACCCACGAGCAGTACTTC.

The chain joins TRBV3-1 (or the pseudogene TRBV3-2) to TRBJ1-6, with D uncertain. CDR1 LGHDT and CDR2 YNNKEL come from the germline V gene (reference sequence). The V and J ends lost 7 bases and 8 bases respectively, with 24 bases between them. The CDR3 length is 17 residues. This CDR3 reads CASIRFPFHTSYSPLHF. CDR3 coding DNA: TGTGCCAGCATACGATTCCCATTTCATACATCATATTCACCCCTCCACTTT.

This rearrangement joins TRBV5-8 to TRBJ1-4; possible D gene TRBD1, 5 bases. V lost 2 bases and J lost 8, with 13 bases in between. CDR1 and CDR2 (germline): SGHTS, YDEGEE. This CDR3 has 14 residues. For the CDR3, the DNA is TGTGCCAGCAGCTTTTTGGGGCGTAAGGAAAAACTGTTTTTT. Encoded protein: CASSFLGRKEKLFF.

The chain recombines TRBV19 with TRBJ2-5; TRBD2 matches 7 bases. Germline CDR1 is LNHDA and CDR2 is SQIVND (reference sequence). This CDR3 has 13 amino acids. After removal of 5 bases from V and 3 bases from J, the junction contained 3 bases not matched to a gene. CDR3 protein: CASSWAGEETQYF. In nucleotides, the CDR3 is TGTGCCAGTAGTTGGGCGGGGGAAGAGACCCAGTACTTC.

The chain is built from TRBV30 and TRBJ1-5; D ambiguous. Per germline, CDR1 GTSNPN and CDR2 SVGIG (reference sequence). Between the trimmed V and J ends, which lost 3 bases and 4 bases, there was a span of 10 bases. CDR3 length: 13 residues. This CDR3 is CAWSNSRNQPQHF. In DNA, the CDR3 is TGTGCCTGGAGCAACAGTAGAAATCAGCCCCAGCATTTT.

J is TRBJ1-3 and V is TRBV30; D gene uncertain. Germline assignment: CDR1 GTSNPN and CDR2 SVGIG (reference sequence). CDR3 length: 13 residues. Trimming shortened V by 0 bases and J by 5 bases, and 8 bases separated the two germline ends. The CDR3 DNA follows: TGTGCCTGGAGTGTCCCCGGGAGAAACACCATATATTTT. The encoded protein is CAWSVPGRNTIYF. Full variable domain (missing parts from reference TRBV30 and TRBJ1-3): SQTIHQWPATLVQPVGSPLSLECTVEGTSNPNLYWYRQAAGRGLQLLFYSVGIGQISSEVPQNLSASRPQDRQFILSSKKLLLSDSGFYLCAWSVPGRNTIYFGEGSWLTVV.

A single count supports this clone. The chain joins TRBV14 to TRBJ2-1, with 10 bases identical to TRBD2. The CDR3 covers 16 residues. The V gene end was trimmed by 1 base and the J gene end by 4 bases; junction bases not matched to a gene: 4. Looked up from germline, CDR1 is SGHDN and CDR2 is FVKESK. The CDR3 protein is CASSQVGTSVYNEQFF. Here the CDR3 DNA reads TGTGCCAGCAGCCAAGTGGGGACTAGCGTGTACAATGAGCAGTTCTTC.

The chain uses TRBV3-1 (or the pseudogene TRBV3-2) and TRBJ1-1, with 7 nucleotides matching TRBD1. Germline CDR1 LGHDT, CDR2 YNNKEL (reference sequence). The CDR3 spans 14 residues. Unmatched junction bases numbered 4, after V lost 2 bases and J lost 4 bases. As DNA, the CDR3 is TGTGCCAGCAGCCAAAGGGGACAGCCCACTGAAGCTTTCTTT. Translating gives CASSQRGQPTEAFF.

There are a few counts of this clone. The chain links TRBV4-1 to TRBJ2-1; 10 nucleotides align to TRBD2. The CDR3 spans 15 residues. Germline V gene lookup returns CDR1 MGHRA and CDR2 YSYEKL. With V trimmed by 0 bases and J by 9 bases, 5 bases remained unmatched. The CDR3 coding sequence is TGCGCCAGCAGCCAAGAACTAGCGGGGTTGGGTGAGCAGTTCTTC. Translation gives CASSQELAGLGEQFF.

The chain links TRBV20-1 to TRBJ1-2; weak D call: TRBD1 (5 bases). CDR1 is DFQATT, CDR2 SNEGSKA, per germline (reference sequence). V was pared by 3 bases and J by 7 bases, with 9 bases between. This CDR3 has 11 residues. The CDR3 DNA reads as TGCAGTGCTAGGGGGCACGGTGGCTACACCTTC. Protein sequence: CSARGHGGYTF.